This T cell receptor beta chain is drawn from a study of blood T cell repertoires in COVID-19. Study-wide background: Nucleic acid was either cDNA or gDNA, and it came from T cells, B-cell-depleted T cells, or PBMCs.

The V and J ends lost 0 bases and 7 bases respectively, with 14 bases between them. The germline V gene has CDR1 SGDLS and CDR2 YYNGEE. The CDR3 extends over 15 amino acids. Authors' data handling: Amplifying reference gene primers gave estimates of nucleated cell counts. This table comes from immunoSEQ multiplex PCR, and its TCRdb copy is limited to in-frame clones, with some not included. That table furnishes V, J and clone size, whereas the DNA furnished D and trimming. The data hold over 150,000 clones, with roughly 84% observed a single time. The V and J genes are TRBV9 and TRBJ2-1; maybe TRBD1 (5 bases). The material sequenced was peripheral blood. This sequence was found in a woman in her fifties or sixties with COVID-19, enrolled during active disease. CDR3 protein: CASSVEGSHTNEQFF. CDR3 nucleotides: TGTGCCAGCAGCGTAGAGGGGTCTCACACGAATGAGCAGTTCTTC.